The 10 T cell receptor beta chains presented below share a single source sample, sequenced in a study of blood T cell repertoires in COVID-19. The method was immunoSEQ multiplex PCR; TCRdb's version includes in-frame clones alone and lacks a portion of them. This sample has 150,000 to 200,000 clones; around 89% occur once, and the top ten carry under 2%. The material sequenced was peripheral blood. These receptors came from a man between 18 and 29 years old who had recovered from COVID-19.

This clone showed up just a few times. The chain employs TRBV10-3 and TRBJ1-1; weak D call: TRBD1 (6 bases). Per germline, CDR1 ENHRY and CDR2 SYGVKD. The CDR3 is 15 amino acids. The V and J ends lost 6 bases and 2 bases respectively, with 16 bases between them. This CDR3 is CAIRERQASNTEAFF. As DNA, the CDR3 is TGTGCCATCAGGGAAAGACAGGCCTCAAACACTGAAGCTTTCTTT.

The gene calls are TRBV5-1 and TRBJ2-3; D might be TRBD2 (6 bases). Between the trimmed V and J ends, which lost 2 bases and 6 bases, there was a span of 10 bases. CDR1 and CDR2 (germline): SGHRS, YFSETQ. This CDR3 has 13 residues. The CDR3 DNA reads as TGCGCCAGCAGCTTTTGGGGGAGGGATACGCAGTATTTT. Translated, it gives CASSFWGRDTQYF.

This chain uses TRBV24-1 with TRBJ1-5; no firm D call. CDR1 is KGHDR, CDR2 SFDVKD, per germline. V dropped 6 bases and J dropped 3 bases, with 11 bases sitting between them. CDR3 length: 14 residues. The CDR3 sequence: CATSPGPINQPQHF. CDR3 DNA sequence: TGTGCCACCAGTCCGGGTCCCATCAATCAGCCCCAGCATTTT.

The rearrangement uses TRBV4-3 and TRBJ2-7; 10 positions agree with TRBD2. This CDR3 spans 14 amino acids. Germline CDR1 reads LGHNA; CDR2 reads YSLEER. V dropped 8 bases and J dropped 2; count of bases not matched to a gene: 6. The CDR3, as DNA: TGCGCCAGCGGCCCAACTAGCGGGGCCTACGAGCAGTACTTC. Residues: CASGPTSGAYEQYF.

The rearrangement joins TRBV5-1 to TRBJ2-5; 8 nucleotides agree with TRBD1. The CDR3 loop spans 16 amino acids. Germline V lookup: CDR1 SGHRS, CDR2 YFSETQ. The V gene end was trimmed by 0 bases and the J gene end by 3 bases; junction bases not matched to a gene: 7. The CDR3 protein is CASSLEGTGAKETQYF. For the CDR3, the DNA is TGCGCCAGCAGCTTGGAAGGGACAGGAGCTAAAGAGACCCAGTACTTC.

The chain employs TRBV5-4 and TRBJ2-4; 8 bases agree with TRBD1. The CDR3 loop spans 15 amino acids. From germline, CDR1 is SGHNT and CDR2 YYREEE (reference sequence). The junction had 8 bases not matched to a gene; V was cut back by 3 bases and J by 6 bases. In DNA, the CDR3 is TGTGCCAGCAGCTCGCCGGACAGGGAGAGAAACATTCAGTACTTC. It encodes CASSSPDRERNIQYF.

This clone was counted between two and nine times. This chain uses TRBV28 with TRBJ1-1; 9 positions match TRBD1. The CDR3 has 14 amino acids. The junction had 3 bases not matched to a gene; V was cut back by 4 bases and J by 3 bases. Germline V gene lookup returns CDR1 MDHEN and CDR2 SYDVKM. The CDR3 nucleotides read TGTGCCAGCAGTTCCAGGACAGGGGACACTGAAGCTTTCTTT. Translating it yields CASSSRTGDTEAFF.

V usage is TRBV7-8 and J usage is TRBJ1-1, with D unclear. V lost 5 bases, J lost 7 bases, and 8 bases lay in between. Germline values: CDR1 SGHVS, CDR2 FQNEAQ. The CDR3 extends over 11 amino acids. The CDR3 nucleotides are TGTGCCAGCAGCGGCCGAAATGAAGCTTTCTTT. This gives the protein CASSGRNEAFF.

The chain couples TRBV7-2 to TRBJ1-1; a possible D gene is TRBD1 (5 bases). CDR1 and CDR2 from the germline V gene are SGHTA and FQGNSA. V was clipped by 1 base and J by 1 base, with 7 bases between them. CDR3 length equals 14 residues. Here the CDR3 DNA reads TGTGCCAGCAGCTTAGACGGGGGGAACACTGAAGCTTTCTTT. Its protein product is CASSLDGGNTEAFF.

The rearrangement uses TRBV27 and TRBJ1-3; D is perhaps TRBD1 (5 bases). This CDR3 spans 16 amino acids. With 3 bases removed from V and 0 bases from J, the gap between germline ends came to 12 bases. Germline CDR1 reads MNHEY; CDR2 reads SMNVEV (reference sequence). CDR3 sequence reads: CASSFSAGSSGNTIYF. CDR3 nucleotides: TGTGCCAGCAGTTTTTCGGCAGGGTCCTCTGGAAACACCATATATTTT.